This TCR beta chain was sequenced for a study of T cell repertoires and Cas9 in healthy adults. Across the study: Characterization of SpCas9-reactive CD4 and CD8 T cells covered multi-effector potency, cytotoxicity and lineage.

Notes on this clone: The target antigen is unknown.

Findings of the study overall: Reportedly, SpCas9-reactive effector T cell proliferation and function were mitigated by SpCas9-reactive Tregs in vitro.

V gave up 5 bases and J gave up 2 bases, with 12 bases separating them. The CDR3 runs 14 residues. CDR1 and CDR2 from the germline V gene are MDHEN and SYDVKM. This table comes from immunoSEQ multiplex PCR, and its TCRdb copy is limited to in-frame clones, with some not included. The repertoire consists of fewer than 25,000 clones, with about 90% occurring once and the leading ten covering under 2%. J is TRBJ2-5 and V is TRBV28; D is possibly TRBD2 (6 bases). The source of this sequence is a human donor in good health. Material for sequencing was CD4+ effector T cells (CD127+, CD25-, CD137-, CD154-) from PBMCs; culture status not recorded. This CDR3 reads CASSLRGYQETQYF. CDR3 coding DNA: TGTGCCAGCAGTCTACGGGGGTATCAAGAGACCCAGTACTTC. Variable domain in full (rest from reference TRBV28 and TRBJ2-5): DVKVTQSSRYLVKRTGEKVFLECVQDMDHENMFWYRQDPGLGLRLIYFSYDVKMKEKGDIPEGYSVSREKKERFSLILESASTNQTSMYLCASSLRGYQETQYFGPGTRLLVL.